This entry features one T cell receptor (beta chain) sequence. This CDR3 has 14 amino acids. CDR1 and CDR2 from the germline V gene are SGHVS and FQNEAQ. This record comes from a study of T cell changes during pregnancy in multiple sclerosis. Data came from immunoSEQ multiplex PCR; TCRdb stores just in-frame clones and leaves some out. The sample yields approximately 57,000 clones, 80% to 95% seen once. This clonotype was sampled from a female donor in good health, enrolled as a control in a pregnancy study. The chain is built from TRBV7-8 and TRBJ2-5; D perhaps matches TRBD2 (5 bases). Judging by the DNA end, TRBJ2-7 fits better; the J call may be wrong. The specimen was peripheral blood, collected after pregnancy. The CDR3 spells CASTNRGRSYEQYF. For the CDR3, the DNA is TGTGCCAGCACCAATAGAGGGAGATCCTACGAGCAGTACTTC.